The rows below give T cell receptor beta chains drawn from one sample of a study of shared clonotypes between healthy human individuals. TCRdb's table, derived via immunoSEQ multiplex PCR, lists solely in-frame clones and lacks some. The repertoire holds fewer than 700,000 clones, with roughly 72% as singletons. Sequencing was carried out using PBMCs. The receptors were gathered from a woman in her 40s in good health. Some clones in this sample may be carry-over from other donors' samples. The CDR3 runs from the conserved cysteine through the conserved F or W. The order of the fields is CDR3 DNA, CDR3 protein, J gene, V gene, clone size, D gene. D genes are given only for firm matches. Clone size, where shown, is once, few, many, or a class for clones that have expanded.

DNA: TGTGCCAGCAGCCCCGGGGGGACCCGGCAGTTCTTC
CDR3: CASSPGGTRQFF
J: TRBJ2-1
V: TRBV11-2
size: many
D: TRBD2

DNA: TGCGCCAGCAGCCAGGGGGGGCGAAATGAAAAACTGTTTTTT
CDR3: CASSQGGRNEKLFF
J: TRBJ1-4
V: TRBV5-1
size: -
D: TRBD1

DNA: TGTGCCAGCAGCGTAGGGGGACAGAGCTCCTATAATTCACCCCTCCACTTT
CDR3: CASSVGGQSSYNSPLHF
J: TRBJ1-6
V: TRBV9
size: -
D: TRBD1

DNA: TGTGCCAGCAGCTCAGAAGCGGGACCCTACGAGCAGTACTTC
CDR3: CASSSEAGPYEQYF
J: TRBJ2-7
V: TRBV7-2
size: -
D: TRBD2

DNA: TGTGCCTGGAGTCTTGGCTGGGAGCAGTACTTC
CDR3: CAWSLGWEQYF
J: TRBJ2-7
V: TRBV30
size: once
D: -

DNA: TGCGCCAGCAGCCAAACTACGGGACTAGCCTCTCCTAGCACAGATACGCAGTATTTT
CDR3: CASSQTTGLASPSTDTQYF
J: TRBJ2-3
V: TRBV4-1
size: -
D: TRBD2

DNA: TGCGCCAGCAGCTTCGGGGGGGACATAAGCTACGAGCAGTACTTC
CDR3: CASSFGGDISYEQYF
J: TRBJ2-7
V: TRBV5-1
size: -
D: TRBD2

DNA: TGCGCCAGCAGCTTGGAGGGGGACGGCTACGAGCAGTACTTC
CDR3: CASSLEGDGYEQYF
J: TRBJ2-7
V: TRBV5-1
size: -
D: -

DNA: TGCGCCAGCAGCTTGGTCGGGACAGGGGGCGCAGGTGCTGAAGCTTTCTTT
CDR3: CASSLVGTGGAGAEAFF
J: TRBJ1-1
V: TRBV5-1
size: many
D: TRBD1

DNA: TGTGCCAGCTCACCAGGCCGGGACAGTACCTACGAGCAGTACTTC
CDR3: CASSPGRDSTYEQYF
J: TRBJ2-7
V: TRBV18
size: -
D: TRBD1

DNA: TGTGCCAGCAGCTTAGTAGGGGGACAGCCCCAGCATTTT
CDR3: CASSLVGGQPQHF
J: TRBJ1-5
V: TRBV7-9
size: -
D: -

DNA: TGTGCCAGCAGCACTAACGCGGGAGTCGAGGAGACCCAGTACTTC
CDR3: CASSTNAGVEETQYF
J: TRBJ2-5
V: TRBV7-2
size: -
D: TRBD2

DNA: TGTGCCAGCAGCTTAGCGTATGGTCAGGGGTCCGACGAAAAACTGTTTTTT
CDR3: CASSLAYGQGSDEKLFF
J: TRBJ1-4
V: TRBV7-2
size: -
D: -

DNA: TGTGCCAGCAGCCGCAGGGGTTTCTCGTACTACGAGCAGTACTTC
CDR3: CASSRRGFSYYEQYF
J: TRBJ2-7
V: TRBV21-1
size: -
D: -

DNA: TGTGCCAGCAGTGGTGGTTGGGGTAAGCTAGCCAAAAACATTCAGTACTTC
CDR3: CASSGGWGKLAKNIQYF
J: TRBJ2-4
V: TRBV6-1
size: few
D: -